The rows below give T cell receptor beta chains drawn from one sample of a study of shared clonotypes between healthy human individuals. Produced via immunoSEQ multiplex PCR; TCRdb's table is partial and in-frame only. Of about 990,000 clones in the sample, about 84% were seen once. Specimen: memory CD4+ T cells from PBMCs. The source is a man younger than 35 in good health. Some clones in this sample may be carry-over from other donors' samples. Both conserved end residues are part of each CDR3. A D gene is named only where the DNA matches it firmly. Not all rows give a size; the values are once, few, many and, for expanded clones, a class.

v_gene	abundance	d_gene	j_gene	CDR3aa	CDR3nt
TRBV7-9	.	.	TRBJ1-2	CASTPDRAEGYTF	TGTGCCAGCACCCCGGACCGAGCTGAAGGCTACACCTTC
TRBV5-1	few	TRBD1	TRBJ2-1	CASSLTGGNEQFF	TGCGCCAGCAGCTTGACAGGGGGCAATGAGCAGTTCTTC
TRBV5-1	few	.	TRBJ2-1	CASSLNSAVDEQFF	TGCGCCAGCAGCTTGAACAGCGCGGTCGATGAGCAGTTCTTC
TRBV7-8	.	TRBD2	TRBJ2-5	CASSSEREGSETQYF	TGTGCCAGCAGCTCCGAGCGGGAGGGCTCAGAGACCCAGTACTTC
TRBV7-3	.	.	TRBJ2-2	CASSFLGAGTGELFF	TGTGCCAGCAGCTTCCTGGGGGCGGGCACCGGGGAGCTGTTTTTT
TRBV10-3	.	TRBD1	TRBJ1-2	CAISQGETYGYTF	TGTGCCATCAGTCAGGGGGAGACCTATGGCTACACCTTC
TRBV18	.	.	TRBJ2-7	CASSPTGQNYEQYF	TGTGCCAGCTCACCCACTGGACAGAACTACGAGCAGTACTTC
TRBV28	.	TRBD1	TRBJ1-2	CASSYDRAYGYTF	TGTGCCAGCAGTTACGACAGGGCTTATGGCTACACCTTC
TRBV7-6	.	TRBD1	TRBJ2-3	CASSYRPGQGSTDTQYF	TGTGCCAGCAGCTACCGTCCGGGACAGGGGTCGACAGATACGCAGTATTTT
TRBV2	.	.	TRBJ1-2	CASRVGRLNYGYTF	TGTGCCAGCAGGGTCGGTCGGCTAAACTATGGCTACACCTTC
TRBV2	.	TRBD1	TRBJ1-5	CASNRDRDQPQHF	TGTGCCAGCAACCGGGACAGAGATCAGCCCCAGCATTTT
TRBV5-1	.	.	TRBJ1-1	CASSMQGPSTEAFF	TGCGCCAGCTCAATGCAGGGGCCCAGCACTGAAGCTTTCTTT
TRBV15	few	.	TRBJ1-3	CATSRDSGNTIYF	TGTGCCACCAGCAGAGATTCTGGAAACACCATATATTTT
TRBV28	.	.	TRBJ1-2	CASGRGLSLGYTF	TGTGCCAGTGGCAGGGGTCTCTCTCTGGGCTACACCTTC
TRBV5-4	.	.	TRBJ2-5	CASSLAFGETQYF	TGTGCCAGCAGCTTGGCCTTCGGGGAGACCCAGTACTTC
TRBV29-1	.	TRBD2	TRBJ2-3	CSVGGGAGAPTDTQYF	TGCAGCGTTGGGGGTGGAGCGGGAGCCCCCACAGATACGCAGTATTTT
TRBV6-5	once	.	TRBJ1-2	CASIIIKGHNGGYTF	TGTGCCAGCATTATCATCAAGGGGCATAACGGCGGCTACACCTTC
TRBV19	.	TRBD1	TRBJ2-2	CASSKTGGNTGELFF	TGTGCCAGTAGTAAAACAGGGGGAAACACCGGGGAGCTGTTTTTT
TRBV19	.	.	TRBJ2-7	CASSSRTYEQYF	TGTGCCAGTAGCTCCCGAACCTACGAGCAGTACTTC
TRBV27	.	.	TRBJ2-1	CASSLYSGARNNEQFF	TGTGCCAGCAGTTTATATTCGGGAGCGAGAAACAATGAGCAGTTCTTC
TRBV19	.	TRBD2	TRBJ2-5	CASSIWRSGKETQYF	TGTGCCAGTAGTATATGGCGGAGCGGGAAAGAGACCCAGTACTTC
TRBV27	.	.	TRBJ2-2	CASSFRGRALSTGELFF	TGTGCCAGCAGTTTTAGGGGGAGGGCGCTGAGCACCGGGGAGCTGTTTTTT
TRBV9	.	.	TRBJ2-6	CASSRTTGYSAGANVLTF	TGTGCCAGCAGCCGGACTACAGGGTATTCGGCCGGGGCCAACGTCCTGACTTTC
TRBV28	.	.	TRBJ1-2	CASSPGRVEVYGYTF	TGTGCCAGCAGTCCCGGGAGGGTGGAGGTCTATGGCTACACCTTC
TRBV5-1	.	.	TRBJ2-7	CASSLSPGTAYEQYF	TGCGCCAGCAGCTTGAGCCCGGGAACGGCCTATGAGCAGTACTTC
TRBV11-2	.	TRBD1	TRBJ2-3	CASSLTRTGNRNTDTQYF	TGTGCCAGCAGTCTCACCAGGACAGGCAACCGAAACACAGATACGCAGTATTTT
TRBV28	.	TRBD1	TRBJ1-1	CASSPIGTGVGTFF	TGTGCCAGCAGCCCCATCGGGACAGGGGTTGGGACTTTCTTT
TRBV27	once	.	TRBJ2-2	CASSRPIPYAGELFF	TGTGCCAGCAGCCGTCCCATACCTTACGCGGGGGAGCTGTTTTTT
TRBV5-1	.	.	TRBJ2-5	CASSPPLGGETQYF	TGCGCCAGCAGCCCCCCACTGGGAGGAGAGACCCAGTACTTC
TRBV18	.	.	TRBJ1-1	CASSQQANTEAFF	TGTGCCAGCTCACAACAGGCTAACACTGAAGCTTTCTTT
TRBV5-1	.	TRBD1	TRBJ2-6	CASSLGQGSSGANVLTF	TGCGCCAGCAGCTTAGGACAGGGCAGCTCTGGGGCCAACGTCCTGACTTTC
TRBV27	.	TRBD1	TRBJ1-1	CASCKRGQRGNTEAFF	TGTGCCAGCTGTAAGAGGGGACAGAGGGGGAACACTGAAGCTTTCTTT
TRBV28	.	.	TRBJ2-7	CASSPRQYEQYF	TGTGCCAGCAGTCCCCGACAGTACGAGCAGTACTTC